This T cell receptor (beta chain) was observed in a study of blood T cells in healthy people across ages. Study results and limitations: Greater diversity and more naive CD4+ cells were seen in long-lived donors than in aged donors. No one knew whether donors had CMV, which possibly confounded expanded clonotype changes. PBMC samples, being unsorted, prevented any conclusive comparison of naive and antigen-experienced cells.

It was with a sample-barcoded 5' primer and a J-beta primer mix that a second PCR of roughly 7 to 12 cycles was run. TCRdb reprocessed the 5' RACE reads with MiXCR, giving one entry per CDR3 protein. The table records 700,000 or so distinct CDR3 sequences, 20% to 25% of them present only once. Concerning this clonotype: The antigen is not known.

This CDR3 is 14 amino acids long. The V end lost 2 bases, the J end lost 4 bases, and 12 bases lay between the germline ends. CDR1 SGHRS and CDR2 YFSETQ come from the germline V gene. The sequence derives from an older man in good health. The chain couples TRBV5-1 to TRBJ1-2; D unclear. Specimen: blood. Here the CDR3 reads CASSLTDATYGYTF. The CDR3 DNA sequence: TGCGCCAGCAGCTTAACCGATGCAACCTATGGCTACACCTTC.